Listed here are 8 T cell receptor beta chains from one sample, sequenced in a study of cytomegalovirus exposure and HLA in healthy donors. The PCR ran on 60 Vbeta and 13 Jbeta primers. Libraries were prepared by immunoSEQ multiplex PCR; TCRdb keeps only in-frame clonotypes and omits some of them. The repertoire has about 230,000 clones, more than 75% of them found once; the top ten carry about 1.2%. Sequencing used PBMCs. These receptors were taken from a human donor in good health.

This chain links TRBV6-5 with TRBJ2-5; the match to TRBD1 covers 7 bases. With V trimmed by 7 bases and J by 5 bases, 13 bases remained unmatched. The CDR3 consists of 15 residues. CDR1 is MNHEY and CDR2 is SVGAGI in the germline V gene. The CDR3 loop is CASNPVTGVRETQYF. DNA of the CDR3: TGTGCCAGCAACCCAGTCACAGGGGTTAGGGAGACCCAGTACTTC.

V gene TRBV9 combines with J gene TRBJ2-1, with 10 positions matching TRBD2. CDR1 and CDR2 from the germline V gene are SGDLS and YYNGEE. The CDR3 contains 15 residues. V was pared by 0 bases and J by 10 bases, with 7 bases of the junction left unmatched. CDR3 DNA: TGTGCCAGCAGCGTAGCTGGAACTAGCGGGACCGAGCAGTTCTTC. Protein sequence: CASSVAGTSGTEQFF.

For this clone: Other DNA sequences in the sample encode the same CDR3. The chain combines TRBV7-9 with TRBJ2-7; D is possibly TRBD1 (5 bases). V was pared by 3 bases and J by 6 bases, with 9 bases between. Germline loops: CDR1 SEHNR, CDR2 FQNEAQ (reference sequence). The CDR3 length is 12 residues. CDR3 region: CASSFRVSEQYF. DNA of the CDR3: TGTGCCAGCAGCTTCAGGGTAAGCGAGCAGTACTTC. The entire variable domain, with the rest obtained from reference TRBV7-9 and TRBJ2-7, is as follows: DTGVSQNPRHKITKRGQNVTFRCDPISEHNRLYWYRQTLGQGPEFLTYFQNEAQLEKSRLLSDRFSAERPKGSFSTLEIQRTEQGDSAMYLCASSFRVSEQYFGPGTRLTVT.

The rearrangement uses TRBV7-3 and TRBJ2-1; the D gene is possibly TRBD2 (6 bases). Trimming removed 3 bases at V and 8 bases at J, with 17 bases between. The CDR3 contains 15 residues. CDR1 is SGHTA and CDR2 is FQGTGA in the germline V gene. The CDR3 DNA is TGTGCCAGCAGCTTGATGCTCGGGAGTGTGGATGAGCAGTTCTTC. Protein product: CASSLMLGSVDEQFF.

The count of this clone is one. The chain links TRBV9 to TRBJ2-5; the match to TRBD2 covers 7 bases. The J call may be incorrect, as the DNA end agrees better with TRBJ2-7. CDR3 length: 15 amino acids. Germline CDR1 and CDR2: SGDLS and YYNGEE. This CDR3 reads CASSVGGTKLYEQYF. In DNA, the CDR3 is TGTGCCAGCAGCGTAGGAGGGACTAAGCTCTACGAGCAGTACTTC.

The chain uses TRBV10-1 and TRBJ2-5; 9 bases are shared with TRBD2. With the DNA end fitting TRBJ2-7 better, the J assignment may be wrong. The CDR3 sequence is 15 residues long. Looked up from germline, CDR1 is WNHNN and CDR2 is SYGVQD (reference sequence). This CDR3 is CASSESVAGVHEQYF. As DNA, the CDR3 is TGCGCCAGCAGTGAGTCCGTAGCGGGAGTCCACGAGCAGTACTTC.

The genes are TRBV6-6 and TRBJ1-4; D not certain. Germline V gene sequence: CDR1 MNHNY, CDR2 SVGAGI (reference sequence). This CDR3 has 16 residues. The V end lost 0 bases, the J end lost 7 bases, and 15 bases lay between the germline ends. This CDR3 reads CASSYSIKKGGEKLFF. In nucleotides, the CDR3 is TGTGCCAGCAGTTACTCGATTAAGAAAGGCGGTGAAAAACTGTTTTTT.

J is TRBJ2-7 and V is TRBV19; TRBD1 aligns across 7 bases. The germline CDR1 and CDR2 sequences are LNHDA and SQIVND (reference sequence). Trimming removed 5 bases from V and 1 base from J; junction bases left unmatched: 5. The CDR3 consists of 14 residues. For the CDR3, the DNA is TGTGCCAGTAGTTATCCGGGACAGTCCTACGAGCAGTACTTC. Residues: CASSYPGQSYEQYF.